These 17 T cell receptor beta chains share one sample of origin, sequenced in a study of response to subunit inactivated influenza vaccine. One entry per CDR3 protein results from TCRdb running MiXCR on the RT-PCR reads. The table has around 500,000 distinct CDR3 sequences, over 9.5% seen once; the top ten hold about 12%. This specimen was PBMCs from blood, taken roughly 47 days after vaccination. The receptors come from a man aged 45 to 65 who received an inactivated influenza vaccine.

The gene calls are TRBV6-1 and TRBJ2-4; D is undetermined. Germline V gene sequence: CDR1 MNHNS, CDR2 SASEGT. The V end was cut by 5 bases, the J end by 0 bases, with 8 bases between. The CDR3 extends over 14 amino acids. The CDR3 DNA sequence: TGTGCCAGCAGTCCTTTCTTAGCCAAAAACATTCAGTACTTC. This sequence encodes CASSPFLAKNIQYF.

This clonotype was picked up many times. The chain combines TRBV29-1 with TRBJ2-3, with 7 bases lining up with TRBD2. The V segment lost 8 bases and the J segment 6 bases; nucleotides outside the gene matches: 14. The CDR3 runs to 14 residues. Germline CDR1 reads SQVTM; CDR2 reads ANQGSEA. The CDR3 bases are TGCAGCTCCAAGACTAGCTCCCGGCGGGATACGCAGTATTTT. It specifies CSSKTSSRRDTQYF.

This clonotype was observed a handful of times. The chain uses TRBV12-2 and TRBJ2-7. TRBV12-2 is a pseudogene segment. There are 12 residues in the CDR3. The CDR3 is CASRLGGCEQYF. CDR3 coding DNA: TGTGCAAGTCGCTTAGGAGGCTGCGAGCAGTACTTC.

This clonotype has a handful of counts. The CDR3 spells CATRPHGTGSYEQYF. The DNA for the CDR3 is TGTGCCACCAGACCGCACGGGACAGGCTCCTACGAGCAGTACTTC. The chain joins TRBV15 to TRBJ2-7; TRBD1 aligns across 8 bases. Unmatched junction bases numbered 7, after V lost 6 bases and J lost 0 bases. The germline CDR1 and CDR2 sequences are LNHNV and YYDKDF (reference sequence). The CDR3 covers 15 residues.

This rearrangement joins TRBV7-2 to TRBJ2-4, with TRBD1 matching over 11 bases. This CDR3 has 15 amino acids. V dropped 3 bases and J dropped 2; count of bases not matched to a gene: 0. Germline V gene sequence: CDR1 SGHTA, CDR2 FQGNSA. For the CDR3, the DNA is TGTGCCAGCAGCTTGGACAGGGGGCCCAAAAACATTCAGTACTTC. Residues: CASSLDRGPKNIQYF.

This clonotype was counted between two and nine times. The chain has TRBV15 and TRBJ1-2; perhaps TRBD1 as D (5 bases). Germline loops: CDR1 LNHNV, CDR2 YYDKDF (reference sequence). CDR3 length: 16 residues. Trimming shortened V by 0 bases and J by 1 base, and 12 bases separated the two germline ends. CDR3 DNA: TGTGCCACCAGCAGAGACGGACATCAACGTAACTATGGCTACACCTTC. Translation: CATSRDGHQRNYGYTF.

This clonotype has just a few counts. One end of the junction varies from germline; a read error may be responsible. This chain joins TRBV7-9 and TRBJ2-1, with TRBD2 identical over 9 bases. Germline V gives CDR1 SEHNR, CDR2 FQNEAQ (reference sequence). CDR3 size: 14 residues. In DNA form, the CDR3 reads TGTGCCAGCAGCCTAGCGGGATTCTACAATGAGCAGTTCTTC. Residues: CASSLAGFYNEQFF.

The chain uses TRBV7-2 and TRBJ1-2; D remains unclear. This CDR3 contains 12 residues. V lost 10 bases and J 3 bases, leaving 12 bases between the germline ends. Per the germline V gene, CDR1 is SGHTA and CDR2 is FQGNSA. DNA of the CDR3: TGTGCCACCACGGAAACACACTATGGCTACACCTTC. Translating gives CATTETHYGYTF.

This clonotype turned up a few times. The chain is built from TRBV28 and TRBJ2-7, with 13 bases fitting TRBD2. This CDR3 region has 16 residues. The germline CDR1 and CDR2 sequences are MDHEN and SYDVKM. The trim removed 6 bases at V and 5 bases at J, leaving 10 bases unmatched. Here the CDR3 reads CASSRGTSGKKHEQYF. The CDR3 DNA reads as TGTGCCAGCAGCAGGGGGACTAGCGGGAAGAAACACGAGCAGTACTTC.

Only a few counts were recorded for this clonotype. This chain connects TRBV5-1 to TRBJ2-3; D may correspond to TRBD1 or TRBD2 (5 bases each). Trimming took 0 bases from V and 6 from J, leaving 8 bases between them. This CDR3 is 13 amino acids long. In germline, CDR1 is SGHRS, CDR2 YFSETQ. This chain's CDR3 is CASSLGQRDTQYF. The CDR3 nucleotides read TGCGCCAGCAGCTTGGGACAGCGGGATACGCAGTATTTT. Based on the CDR3 plus reference TRBV5-1 and TRBJ2-3, the full variable domain is KAGVTQTPRYLIKTRGQQVTLSCSPISGHRSVSWYQQTPGQGLQFLFEYFSETQRNKGNFPGRFSGRQFSNSRSEMNVSTLELGDSALYLCASSLGQRDTQYFGPGTRLTVL.

In its sample, this clonotype was seen a few times. The chain uses TRBV7-6 and TRBJ1-1; tentative D call: TRBD1 (6 bases). Germline V gene data show CDR1 as SGHVS and CDR2 as FNYEAQ. The CDR3 is 15 amino acids. Trimming pared 5 bases from V and 0 bases from J, leaving 13 bases between. CDR3 sequence: CASSPLGGLNTEAFF. CDR3 DNA sequence: TGTGCCAGCAGCCCGCTGGGGGGCCTGAACACTGAAGCTTTCTTT.

The V and J genes are TRBV20-1 and TRBJ2-6, with a weak D call TRBD1 (6 bases). The germline gives CDR1 DFQATT, CDR2 SNEGSKA (reference sequence). The CDR3 length is 15 residues. V was cut by 1 base and J by 4 bases, with 11 bases left in between. In DNA form, the CDR3 reads TGCAGTGCTAGAGGCACAGGGTACGGGGCCAACGTCCTGACTTTC. It codes for CSARGTGYGANVLTF.

V usage is TRBV14 and J usage is TRBJ2-7; D unclear. This CDR3 contains 11 residues. Trimming took off 6 bases at V and 3 bases at J, with 6 bases between the two ends. Germline V lookup: CDR1 SGHDN, CDR2 FVKESK. This chain's CDR3 is CASSGFYEQYF. CDR3 coding DNA: TGTGCCAGCAGTGGATTCTACGAGCAGTACTTC.

This sequence joins TRBV7-2 and TRBJ2-1; 7 positions match TRBD1. This CDR3 contains 14 residues. The ends lost 5 bases at V and 3 bases at J; junction bases unmatched: 4. Looked up from germline, CDR1 is SGHTA and CDR2 is FQGNSA. The CDR3 region has the DNA TGTGCCAGCAGCCGCGACAGGGACTACAATGAGCAGTTCTTC. It yields the protein CASSRDRDYNEQFF.

This clonotype was observed many times. The chain joins TRBV20-1 to TRBJ1-6, with D hard to call. Germline values: CDR1 DFQATT, CDR2 SNEGSKA (reference sequence). The V end was cut by 1 base, the J end by 4 bases, with 5 bases between. The CDR3 consists of 13 residues. The CDR3 spells CSARGDYNSPLHF. CDR3 nucleotides: TGCAGTGCTAGAGGAGATTATAATTCACCCCTCCACTTT.

This clonotype was recorded at least ten times. This chain connects TRBV11-2 to TRBJ2-1, with 8 bases that match TRBD1. The CDR3 is 13 residues long. Unmatched junction bases numbered 3, after V lost 5 bases and J lost 6 bases. CDR1 is SGHAT, CDR2 FQNNGV, per germline. The CDR3 nucleotides read TGTGCCAGCAGCCCAGACAGGGGCAATGAGCAGTTCTTC. The encoded protein is CASSPDRGNEQFF.

Remarks on this clonotype: The germline gene is not matched at one end of the junction; a read error may be the cause. The genes are TRBV18 and TRBJ1-1; D is unresolved. Per the germline V gene, CDR1 is KGHSH and CDR2 is LQKENI. This CDR3 is 13 amino acids long. CDR3 DNA sequence: TGTGCCAGCTCAAGAGTTGTGAACAGTGAAGCTTTCTTT. Translation gives CASSRVVNSEAFF.